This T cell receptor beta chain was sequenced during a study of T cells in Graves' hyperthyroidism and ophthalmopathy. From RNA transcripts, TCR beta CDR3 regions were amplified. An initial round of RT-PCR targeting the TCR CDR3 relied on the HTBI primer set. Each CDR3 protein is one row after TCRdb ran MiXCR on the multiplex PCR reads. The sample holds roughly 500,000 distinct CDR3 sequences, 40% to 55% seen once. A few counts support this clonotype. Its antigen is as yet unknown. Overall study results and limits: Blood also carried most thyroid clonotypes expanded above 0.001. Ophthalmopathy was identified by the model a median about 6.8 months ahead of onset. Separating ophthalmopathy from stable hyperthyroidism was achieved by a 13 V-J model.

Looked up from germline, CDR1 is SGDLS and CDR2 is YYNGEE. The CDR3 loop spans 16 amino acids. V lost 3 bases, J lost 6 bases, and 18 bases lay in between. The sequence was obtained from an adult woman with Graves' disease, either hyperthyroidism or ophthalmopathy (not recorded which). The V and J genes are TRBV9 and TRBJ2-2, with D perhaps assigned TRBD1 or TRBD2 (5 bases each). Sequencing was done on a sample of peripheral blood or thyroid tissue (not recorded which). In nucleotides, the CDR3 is TGTGCCAGCAGCGGCACAGGCGGAGGAGTGCCCGGGGAGCTGTTTTTT. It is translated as CASSGTGGGVPGELFF.